The subject of this entry is one T cell receptor (beta chain). What it recognizes is unknown. This sample is drawn from a study of shared clonotypes between healthy human individuals. For the study at large: Researchers drew samples from two women and a few men aged 18 to 49. Per-donor plates numbered three CD4 naive, three CD4 memory, two CD8 naive and one CD8 memory. The study, taken as a whole, reports: The sampled material consisted only of blood, and tissue repertoires are likely to differ.

In germline, CDR1 is SNHLY, CDR2 FYNNEI. The CDR3 is 15 residues long. With 2 bases clipped from V and 8 bases from J, the junction kept 10 bases outside the gene matches. Sorted-subset replicate PCR reactions were performed with about 210 ng DNA, corresponding to tens of thousands of T cell genomes. Using immunoSEQ multiplex PCR, the repertoire was profiled, and TCRdb retains in-frame clones only, with some absent. The repertoire holds 2 million to 3 million clones, with approximately 93% as singletons. Sequencing was performed on naive CD4+ T cells from PBMCs. The subset: CD45RA+ positively selected. J is TRBJ2-3 and V is TRBV2; 7 bases fit TRBD2. This sequence originates from a man aged 18 to 29 in good health. Some clones in this sample may be carry-over from other donors' samples. CDR3 coding DNA: TGTGCCAGCAGTGAAATACGCGGGAGCCTCGGTACGCAGTATTTT. Translating it yields CASSEIRGSLGTQYF.